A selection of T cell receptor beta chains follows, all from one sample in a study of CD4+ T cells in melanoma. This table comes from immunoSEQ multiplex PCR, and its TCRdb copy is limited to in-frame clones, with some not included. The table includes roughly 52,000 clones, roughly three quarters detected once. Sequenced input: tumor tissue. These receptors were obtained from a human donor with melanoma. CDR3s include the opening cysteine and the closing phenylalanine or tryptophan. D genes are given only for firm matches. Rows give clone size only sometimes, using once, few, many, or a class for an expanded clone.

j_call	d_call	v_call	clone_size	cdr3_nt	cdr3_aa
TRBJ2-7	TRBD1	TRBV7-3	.	TGTGCCAGCAGCCCAACTACCGGGACAGGTAACTACGAGCAGTACTTC	CASSPTTGTGNYEQYF
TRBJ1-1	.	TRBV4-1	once	TGCGCCAGCAGCCTGGAGGGGAATGTGAACACTGAAGCTTTCTTT	CASSLEGNVNTEAFF
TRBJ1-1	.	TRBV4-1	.	TGCGCCAGCAGCCAAGAAGGCCGGGCTGAAGCTTTCTTT	CASSQEGRAEAFF
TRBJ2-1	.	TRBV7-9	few	TGTGCCAGCAGCTCGGTACTCCAGGGACATGAGCAGTTCTTC	CASSSVLQGHEQFF
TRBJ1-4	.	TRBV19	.	TGTGCCAGTTCTAACTACGGGGCTAATGAAAAACTGTTTTTT	CASSNYGANEKLFF
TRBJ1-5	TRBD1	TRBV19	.	TGTGCCAGTAGTAGATGGACAGGGAGGATGGTTCAGCCCCAGCATTTT	CASSRWTGRMVQPQHF
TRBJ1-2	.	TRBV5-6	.	TGTGCCAGCAGCTTGGCTGAAGGGGGGCGAATCGGATATGGCTACACCTTC	CASSLAEGGRIGYGYTF
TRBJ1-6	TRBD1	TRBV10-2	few	TGCGCCAGCAGTACCCCACAGGGGGCATCCTATAATTCACCCCTCCACTTT	CASSTPQGASYNSPLHF
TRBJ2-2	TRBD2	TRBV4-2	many	TGTGCCAGCAGCCAAAGAAGGATTACTAGCGGGGGGGCAGGCGGGGAGCTGTTTTTT	CASSQRRITSGGAGGELFF
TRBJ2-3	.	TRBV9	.	TGTGCCAGCAGCGTAGTTGACTTCCTGACAGATACGCAGTATTTT	CASSVVDFLTDTQYF
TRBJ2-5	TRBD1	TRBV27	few	TGTGCCAGCAGCCCGGGACAGCGGGAGACCCAGTACTTC	CASSPGQRETQYF
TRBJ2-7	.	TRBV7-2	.	TGTGCCAGCAGCTTATCCTGGGGCTACGAGCAGTACTTC	CASSLSWGYEQYF
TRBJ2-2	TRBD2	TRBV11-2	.	TGTGCCAGCAGCAAGTTTAGCGGGCCCACCGGGGAGCTGTTTTTT	CASSKFSGPTGELFF